This TCR beta chain emerged from a study of blood T cell repertoires in COVID-19. Study as a whole: Samples of COVID-19 (acute and convalescent) were obtained from the United States, Italy and Spain. T cells, B-cell-depleted T cells, or PBMCs supplied cDNA or gDNA.

Trimming took 4 bases from V and 2 from J, leaving 17 bases between them. CDR3 length: 16 residues. CDR1 is ENHRY, CDR2 SYGVKD, per germline. The authors' processing: Reference gene primer amplification in the assay estimated nucleated cell counts. Sequencing used immunoSEQ multiplex PCR; TCRdb keeps in-frame clones, though not all of them. V, J and clone size reflect that table, while D and trimming were determined from the DNA. The table records 200,000 to 300,000 clones, around 80% of them present only once. This receptor was identified in a man between 60 and 75 years old with acute or convalescent COVID-19. The gene calls are TRBV10-3 and TRBJ1-2; D is ambiguous. The sample taken for sequencing was peripheral blood. CDR3 in amino acids: CAISALSVPTNYGYTF. In DNA, the CDR3 is TGTGCCATCAGTGCACTATCTGTCCCAACCAACTATGGCTACACCTTC.